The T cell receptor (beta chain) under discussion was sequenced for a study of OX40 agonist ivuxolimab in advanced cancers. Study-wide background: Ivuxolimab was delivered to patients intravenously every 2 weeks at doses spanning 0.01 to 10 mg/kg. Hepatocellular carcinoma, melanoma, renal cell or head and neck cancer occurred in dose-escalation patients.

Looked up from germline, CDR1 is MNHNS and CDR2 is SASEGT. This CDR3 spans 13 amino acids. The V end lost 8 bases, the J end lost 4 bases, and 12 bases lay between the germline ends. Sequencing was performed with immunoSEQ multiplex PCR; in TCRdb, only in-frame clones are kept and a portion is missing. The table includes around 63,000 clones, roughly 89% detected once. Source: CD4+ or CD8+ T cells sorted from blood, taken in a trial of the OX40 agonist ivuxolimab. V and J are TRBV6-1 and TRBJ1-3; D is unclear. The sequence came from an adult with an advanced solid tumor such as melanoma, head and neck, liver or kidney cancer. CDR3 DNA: TGTGCCAGCGGAAGGACGACAGGAAACACCATATATTTT. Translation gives CASGRTTGNTIYF.